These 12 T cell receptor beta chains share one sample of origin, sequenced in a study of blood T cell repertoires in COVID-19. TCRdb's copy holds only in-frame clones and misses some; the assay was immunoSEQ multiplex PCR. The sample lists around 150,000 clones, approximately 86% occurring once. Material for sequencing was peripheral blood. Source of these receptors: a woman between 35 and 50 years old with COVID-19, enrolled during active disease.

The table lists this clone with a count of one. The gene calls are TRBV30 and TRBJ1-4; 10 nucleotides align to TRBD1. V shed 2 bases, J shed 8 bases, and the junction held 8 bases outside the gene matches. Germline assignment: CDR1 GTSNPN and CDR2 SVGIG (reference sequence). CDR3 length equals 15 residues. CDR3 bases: TGTGCCTGGAGTACATGGACAGGGGGAGGCGAAAAACTGTTTTTT. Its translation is CAWSTWTGGGEKLFF.

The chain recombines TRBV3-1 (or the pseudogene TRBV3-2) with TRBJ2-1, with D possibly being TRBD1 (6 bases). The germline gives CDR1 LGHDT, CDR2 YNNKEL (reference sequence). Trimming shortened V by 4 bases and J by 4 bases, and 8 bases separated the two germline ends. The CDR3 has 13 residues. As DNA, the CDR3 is TGTGCCAGCAGCCTTCAGGGGTACAATGAGCAGTTCTTC. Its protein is CASSLQGYNEQFF.

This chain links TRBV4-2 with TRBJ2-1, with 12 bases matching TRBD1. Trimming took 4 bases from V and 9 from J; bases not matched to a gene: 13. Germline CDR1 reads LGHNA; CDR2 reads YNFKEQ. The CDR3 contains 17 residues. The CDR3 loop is CASSRTETGQGAGEQFF. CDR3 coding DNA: TGTGCCAGCAGCCGAACGGAGACGGGACAGGGGGCGGGTGAGCAGTTCTTC.

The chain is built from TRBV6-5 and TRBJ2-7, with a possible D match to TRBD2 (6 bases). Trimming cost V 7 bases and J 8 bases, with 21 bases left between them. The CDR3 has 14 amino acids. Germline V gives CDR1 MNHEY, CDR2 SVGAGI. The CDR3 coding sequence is TGTGCCAGCATCCAGAGTAGCGGAGGCCTCAAGCAGTACTTC. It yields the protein CASIQSSGGLKQYF.

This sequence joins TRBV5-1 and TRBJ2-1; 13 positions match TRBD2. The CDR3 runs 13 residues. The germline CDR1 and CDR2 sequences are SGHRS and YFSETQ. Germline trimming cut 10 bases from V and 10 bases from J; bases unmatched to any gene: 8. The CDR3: CASGTSGIWEQFF. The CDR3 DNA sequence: TGCGCCTCCGGGACTAGCGGGATCTGGGAGCAGTTCTTC. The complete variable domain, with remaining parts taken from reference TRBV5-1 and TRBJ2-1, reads KAGVTQTPRYLIKTRGQQVTLSCSPISGHRSVSWYQQTPGQGLQFLFEYFSETQRNKGNFPGRFSGRQFSNSRSEMNVSTLELGDSALYLCASGTSGIWEQFFGPGTRLTVL.

DNA of the CDR3: TGCGCCAGCAGCCAAGGGTTTGAGACAGGGGGTACAGATACGCAGTATTTT. This encodes CASSQGFETGGTDTQYF. The chain couples TRBV4-1 to TRBJ2-3; 9 positions agree with TRBD1. The CDR3 covers 17 residues. Germline V gene data show CDR1 as MGHRA and CDR2 as YSYEKL. V trimming: 1 base; J trimming: 3 bases; junction bases outside the gene matches: 8.

CDR3 sequence: CASSPNWVDSANYGYTF. The CDR3 coding sequence is TGTGCCAGCAGCCCAAATTGGGTGGACAGCGCTAACTATGGCTACACCTTC. The rearrangement links TRBV5-5 to TRBJ1-2; D may be TRBD1 (6 bases). Trimming took 4 bases from V and 0 from J, leaving 19 bases between them. The CDR3 consists of 17 residues. Germline CDR1 reads SGHKS; CDR2 reads YYEKEE (reference sequence). Full variable domain (rest looked up from reference TRBV5-5 and TRBJ1-2): DAGVTQSPTHLIKTRGQQVTLRCSPISGHKSVSWYQQVLGQGPQFIFQYYEKEERGRGNFPDRFSARQFPNYSSELNVNALLLGDSALYLCASSPNWVDSANYGYTFGSGTRLTVV.

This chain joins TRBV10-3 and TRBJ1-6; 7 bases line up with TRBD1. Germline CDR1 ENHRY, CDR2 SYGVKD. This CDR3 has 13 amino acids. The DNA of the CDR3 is TGTGCATCAGGGGTGGCAGGGGGATCACCCCTCCACTTT. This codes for CASGVAGGSPLHF.

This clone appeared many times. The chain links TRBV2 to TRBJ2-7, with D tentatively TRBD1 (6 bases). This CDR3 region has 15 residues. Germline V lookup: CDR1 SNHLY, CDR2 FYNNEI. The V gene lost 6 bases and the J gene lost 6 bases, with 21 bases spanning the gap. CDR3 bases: TGTGCCAGCAGGGCGGGCCACAGGGCCACGGGCGAGCAGTACGTC. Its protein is CASRAGHRATGEQYV.

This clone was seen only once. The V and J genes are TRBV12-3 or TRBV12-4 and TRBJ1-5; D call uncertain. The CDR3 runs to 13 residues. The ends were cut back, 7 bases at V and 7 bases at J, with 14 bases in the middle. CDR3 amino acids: CASNSRGYQPQHF. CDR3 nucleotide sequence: TGTGCCAGCAATTCACGAGGGTACCAGCCCCAGCATTTT.

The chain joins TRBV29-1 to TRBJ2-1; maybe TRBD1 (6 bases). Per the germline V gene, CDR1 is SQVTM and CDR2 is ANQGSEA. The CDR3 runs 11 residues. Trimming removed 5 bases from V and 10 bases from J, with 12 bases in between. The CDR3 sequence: CSVPLGGEQFF. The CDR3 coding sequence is TGCAGCGTTCCCCTAGGGGGAGAGCAGTTCTTC.

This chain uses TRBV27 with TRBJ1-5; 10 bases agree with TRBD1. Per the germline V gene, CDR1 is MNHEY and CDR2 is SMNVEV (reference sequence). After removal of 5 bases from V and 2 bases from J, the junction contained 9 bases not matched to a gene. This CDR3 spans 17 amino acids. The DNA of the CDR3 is TGTGCCAGCAGTCCTTGGACAGGGGGTTATGGCAATCAGCCCCAGCATTTT. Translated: CASSPWTGGYGNQPQHF.